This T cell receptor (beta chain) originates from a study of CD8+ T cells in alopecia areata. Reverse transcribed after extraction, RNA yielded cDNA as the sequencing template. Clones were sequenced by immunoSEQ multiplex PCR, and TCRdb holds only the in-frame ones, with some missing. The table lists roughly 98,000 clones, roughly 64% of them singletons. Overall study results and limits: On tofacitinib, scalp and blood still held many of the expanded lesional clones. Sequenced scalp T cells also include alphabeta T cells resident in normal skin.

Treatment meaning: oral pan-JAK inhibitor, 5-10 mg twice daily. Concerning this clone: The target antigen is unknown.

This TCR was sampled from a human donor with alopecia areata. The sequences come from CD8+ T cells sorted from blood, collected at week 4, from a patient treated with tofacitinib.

The CDR3 loop reads CASSPTWGSTDTQYF. For the CDR3, the DNA is TGTGCCAGCAGTCCCACGTGGGGGAGCACAGATACGCAGTATTTT. The chain joins TRBV27 to TRBJ2-3; D possibly matches TRBD1 or TRBD2 (5 bases each). The CDR3 loop spans 15 amino acids. Trimming stripped 5 bases from V and 0 bases from J, with 12 bases between. Germline V CDR1 and CDR2: MNHEY, SMNVEV (reference sequence).